One sample yielded the 17 T cell receptor beta chains listed below, sequenced in a study of regulatory T cells in long-lasting Graves disease. Researchers made TCR beta libraries by using iRepertoire HTBI primers and running Arm-PCR on CDR3 regions. TCRdb itself ran the multiplex PCR reads through MiXCR, one entry per CDR3 protein. The sample includes around 340,000 distinct CDR3 sequences, around a fifth of them seen just once. Time point in this sample: persistent/refractory GD, antithyroid drugs over 5 years with positive TRAb. The TCR library was made from RNA extracted from PBMCs. Material: peripheral blood mononuclear cells (PBMCs), obtained when the disease was refractory, from a patient treated with antithyroid drugs. These receptors were collected from a female donor with Graves disease.

As to this clonotype: Just one base apart from a much larger clone, this may be a read error. The gene calls are TRBV7-2 and TRBJ1-1; unclear D gene. Trimming took 5 bases from V and 5 from J, leaving 15 bases between them. This CDR3 has 14 amino acids. CDR1 and CDR2 (germline): SGHTA, FQGNSA. As DNA, the CDR3 is TGTGCCAGCAGCCGTGAGACGGTGGGAACTGAAGCTTTCTTT. Amino acids: CASSRETVGTEAFF.

In nucleotides, the CDR3 is TGCGCCAGCAGCTTCGGGGAACAAGAGACCCAGTACTTC. Protein: CASSFGEQETQYF. The chain couples TRBV5-1 to TRBJ2-5, with D possibly matching TRBD2 (5 bases). V was clipped by 2 bases and J by 2 bases, with 7 bases between them. The germline CDR1 and CDR2 sequences are SGHRS and YFSETQ. This CDR3 has 13 amino acids.

The rearrangement uses TRBV4-1 and TRBJ1-2, with D uncertain. The CDR3 runs to 15 residues. Per the germline V gene, CDR1 is MGHRA and CDR2 is YSYEKL. The germline V and J ends were trimmed by 0 bases and 4 bases, with 12 bases remaining between them. CDR3 sequence (DNA): TGCGCCAGCAGCCAAGAACCCTCCTCGGGCTATGGCTACACCTTC. Amino acids: CASSQEPSSGYGYTF.

Concerning this clonotype itself: Just one base apart from a much larger clone, this may be a read error. The rearrangement joins TRBV11-3 to TRBJ1-2; D is unresolved. CDR1 and CDR2 from the germline V gene are SGHNT and YENEEA. CDR3 length: 13 residues. The CDR3 sequence: CACSFNQLYGYTF. The CDR3 DNA reads TGTGCCTGCAGCTTCAACCAGCTCTATGGCTACACCTTC. The whole variable domain, remainder taken from reference TRBV11-3 and TRBJ1-2, is EAGVVQSPRYKIIEKKQPVAFWCNPISGHNTLYWYLQNLGQGPELLIRYENEEAVDDSQLPKDRFSAERLKGVDSTLKIQPAELGDSAVYLCACSFNQLYGYTFGSGTRLTVV.

The chain couples TRBV20-1 to TRBJ2-7; TRBD2 agrees at 9 bases. Germline V CDR1 and CDR2: DFQATT, SNEGSKA (reference sequence). V lost 2 bases to trimming and J lost 7 bases; unmatched junction nucleotides: 9. This CDR3 has 14 residues. CDR3 DNA sequence: TGCAGTGCTAGAACGGCGGGAGGGCCCGAGGAGCAGTACTTC. It specifies CSARTAGGPEEQYF.

In this sample, this clonotype turned up many times. This chain links TRBV30 with TRBJ1-1; unclear D gene. Trimming pared 0 bases from V and 7 bases from J, leaving 6 bases between. CDR3 length: 11 amino acids. CDR1 is GTSNPN, CDR2 SVGIG, per germline (reference sequence). CDR3 sequence reads: CAWSVRDEAFF. The CDR3 DNA follows: TGTGCCTGGAGTGTACGGGATGAAGCTTTCTTT.

The chain combines TRBV4-2 with TRBJ1-2; maybe TRBD1 (5 bases). The length of the CDR3 is 15 residues. V gave up 0 bases and J gave up 0 bases, with 8 bases separating them. CDR1 LGHNA and CDR2 YNFKEQ come from the germline V gene. CDR3 region: CASSQETAANYGYTF. CDR3 nucleotide sequence: TGTGCCAGCAGCCAAGAGACAGCAGCTAACTATGGCTACACCTTC.

With respect to this clonotype: A much larger clone lies one base from this, so it may be a read error. Given the absence of the conserved phenylalanine or tryptophan at the CDR3 end, a read error is likely. V gene TRBV2 combines with J gene TRBJ1-6, with D possibly TRBD1 on 6 matching bases. The CDR3 covers 14 residues. CDR1 SNHLY and CDR2 FYNNEI come from the germline V gene. V lost 10 bases, J lost 8 bases, and 18 bases lay in between. CDR3: CAKGDTEKYSPLHL. The CDR3 DNA follows: TGTGCCAAAGGGGACACGGAGAAATATTCACCCCTCCACCTT.

This clonotype was recorded many times. The V and J genes are TRBV27 and TRBJ2-7; TRBD2 matches 13 bases. The CDR3 covers 15 residues. CDR1 is MNHEY and CDR2 is SMNVEV in the germline V gene (reference sequence). J was trimmed by 3 bases and V by 6 bases; bases with no gene match: 5. CDR3 nucleotide sequence: TGTGCCAGCAGCACACTAGCGGGAGGGGACTACGAGCAGTACTTC. Amino acid sequence: CASSTLAGGDYEQYF.

This rearrangement joins TRBV6-1 to TRBJ2-7; 9 nucleotides line up with TRBD2. The germline gives CDR1 MNHNS, CDR2 SASEGT. The CDR3 contains 16 residues. V shed 11 bases and J 2 bases; nucleotides not matched to a gene: 16. CDR3 region: CAYRAVGAGGAYEQYF. The CDR3 DNA is TGTGCCTACCGTGCGGTAGGAGCGGGAGGAGCCTACGAGCAGTACTTC.

Only one count was recorded for this clonotype. V is TRBV20-1 and J is TRBJ2-7; 10 nucleotides match TRBD1. Germline CDR1 and CDR2: DFQATT and SNEGSKA (reference sequence). The CDR3 sequence is 14 residues long. The J segment lost 6 bases and the V segment lost 1 base, leaving 6 bases of the junction unmatched. CDR3 in amino acids: CSARGGTGVSEQYF. CDR3 DNA sequence: TGCAGTGCTAGAGGAGGGACAGGGGTTTCCGAGCAGTACTTC.

Many counts were recorded for this clonotype. The rearrangement joins TRBV2 to TRBJ2-2; TRBD2 might be the D (5 bases). V gave up 7 bases and J gave up 6 bases, with 15 bases separating them. CDR3 length: 14 amino acids. Looked up from germline, CDR1 is SNHLY and CDR2 is FYNNEI. The CDR3 nucleotides read TGTGCCAGCATAGACCGAACCGGGGCCGGGGAGCTGTTTTTT. Amino acid sequence: CASIDRTGAGELFF.

The chain employs TRBV20-1 and TRBJ1-5, with 7 nucleotides matching TRBD1. The J segment lost 2 bases and the V segment lost 0 bases, leaving 7 bases of the junction unmatched. CDR1 is DFQATT and CDR2 is SNEGSKA in the germline V gene (reference sequence). The CDR3 totals 16 residues. The CDR3 bases are TGCAGTGCTAGAGAGACAGGGTGGTACGGCAATCAGCCCCAGCATTTT. Residues: CSARETGWYGNQPQHF.

The rearrangement links TRBV5-1 to TRBJ1-2; a possible D gene is TRBD1 (6 bases). There are 13 residues in the CDR3. Trimming shortened V by 2 bases and J by 6 bases, and 11 bases separated the two germline ends. CDR1 is SGHRS, CDR2 YFSETQ, per germline. CDR3 protein: CASSFPQGNGYTF. Written as DNA, the CDR3 is TGCGCCAGCAGCTTTCCCCAGGGGAATGGCTACACCTTC.

This clonotype showed up many times. The rearrangement links TRBV18 to TRBJ2-5; a weak D match, TRBD2 (6 bases). V lost 6 bases and J 5 bases, leaving 16 bases between the germline ends. The CDR3 is made up of 14 amino acids. CDR1 and CDR2 (germline): KGHSH, LQKENI. CDR3 region: CASSPAGSRETQYF. CDR3 DNA sequence: TGTGCCAGCTCCCCAGCCGGGAGTCGGGAGACCCAGTACTTC.

This chain links TRBV7-6 with TRBJ1-1; the D gene is possibly TRBD1 (6 bases). In germline, CDR1 is SGHVS, CDR2 FNYEAQ. CDR3 length equals 14 residues. The V gene lost 5 bases and the J gene lost 4 bases, with 14 bases spanning the gap. The CDR3 DNA reads as TGTGCCAGCAGCAGCCGAGGGGGGCCCACTGAAGCTTTCTTT. Protein sequence: CASSSRGGPTEAFF.

This clonotype was found many times. This sequence joins TRBV2 and TRBJ2-7; D unresolved. V was shortened by 6 bases and J by 4 bases, with 16 bases between the two germline ends. The germline V gene encodes CDR1 SNHLY and CDR2 FYNNEI. The CDR3 totals 14 residues. In DNA, the CDR3 is TGTGCCAGCAGGGGGTCGCGGATTCTTTACGAGCAGTACTTC. Amino acid sequence: CASRGSRILYEQYF.